The rows below give T cell receptor beta chains drawn from one sample of a study of T cell changes during pregnancy in multiple sclerosis. Assay: immunoSEQ multiplex PCR; the TCRdb copy retains only in-frame clones and omits some. The top ten hold about 0.41% of the sample, which has 45,000 to 50,000 clones, 92% seen once. This specimen was CD4+ T cells from peripheral blood mononuclear cells, taken in the second trimester of pregnancy. The receptors were gathered from a female donor in good health, enrolled as a control in a pregnancy study. Each CDR3 is given with its conserved first and last residue. D genes are given only for firm matches. The size field is filled for only some rows; it gives once, few, many or a size class.

few TRBJ1-4 - TRBV7-8 CASSLIPWGRSEKLFF TGTGCCAGCAGCTTAATCCCCTGGGGGAGGAGTGAAAAACTGTTTTTT
- TRBJ1-6 - TRBV7-6 CASSLSRGTRDSPLHF TGTGCCAGCAGCTTATCACGAGGGACTAGGGATTCACCCCTCCACTTT
once TRBJ2-5 TRBD2 TRBV5-1 CASSLRGRGGGETQYF TGCGCCAGCAGCTTGAGGGGCCGGGGGGGCGGGGAGACCCAGTACTTC
- TRBJ2-1 TRBD1 TRBV7-2 CASSFGTGNEQFF TGTGCCAGCAGCTTTGGGACAGGGAATGAGCAGTTCTTC
- TRBJ1-3 TRBD1 TRBV6-5 CASSLGTDGNTIYF TGTGCCAGCAGCCTCGGGACAGACGGAAACACCATATATTTT
- TRBJ1-1 - TRBV9 CASSVDSNTEAFF TGTGCCAGCAGCGTGGACAGTAACACTGAAGCTTTCTTT
- TRBJ2-2 TRBD2 TRBV6-5 CASSYEAGGPGELFF TGTGCCAGCAGTTACGAAGCGGGGGGGCCCGGGGAGCTGTTTTTT
- TRBJ1-5 - TRBV18 CASSPQQGSNQPQHF TGTGCCAGCTCACCGCAACAGGGAAGCAATCAGCCCCAGCATTTT
- TRBJ1-2 TRBD1 TRBV18 CASSQLHRGLDYGYTF TGTGCCAGCTCACAACTACACAGGGGGCTTGACTATGGCTACACCTTC
- TRBJ1-1 - TRBV11-3 CASSSGQSPFEAFF TGTGCCAGCAGCTCGGGACAATCTCCTTTTGAAGCTTTCTTT
- TRBJ1-2 - TRBV4-2 CASSQDLVNTGSNYGYTF TGTGCCAGCAGCCAAGATTTGGTAAACACAGGATCTAACTATGGCTACACCTTC
- TRBJ1-2 - TRBV4-3 CASSQGMTASYGYTF TGCGCCAGCAGCCAGGGGATGACAGCTTCCTATGGCTACACCTTC
- TRBJ2-1 TRBD2 TRBV6-5 CASIPGLAYDEQFF TGTGCCAGCATCCCGGGACTAGCCTACGATGAGCAGTTCTTC
- TRBJ1-5 - TRBV18 CASSQLHDQPQHF TGTGCCAGCTCACAACTCCACGATCAGCCCCAGCATTTT
- TRBJ1-6 TRBD1 TRBV4-2 CASSQGQGNSPLHF TGTGCCAGCAGCCAAGGACAGGGAAATTCACCCCTCCACTTT
- TRBJ2-1 - TRBV7-6 CASSLLGRGREQFF TGTGCCAGCAGCCTACTGGGGCGGGGGCGGGAGCAGTTCTTC
- TRBJ1-2 - TRBV4-3 CASSQEGYGAYTF TGCGCCAGCAGCCAAGAAGGATATGGGGCTTACACCTTC
once TRBJ1-4 - TRBV5-1 CASSWRGPEGGEKLFF TGCGCCAGCAGTTGGAGGGGCCCCGAAGGCGGTGAAAAACTGTTTTTT
- TRBJ2-3 - TRBV4-3 CASSQVHQGVTDTQYF TGCGCCAGCAGCCAAGTTCATCAGGGTGTCACAGATACGCAGTATTTT
- TRBJ1-5 TRBD1 TRBV6-1 CASILDREDQPQHF TGTGCCAGCATCCTCGACAGGGAGGATCAGCCCCAGCATTTT
- TRBJ1-2 TRBD1 TRBV6-5 CASSYTGDYGYTF TGTGCCAGCAGTTACACAGGGGACTATGGCTACACCTTC
- TRBJ2-1 - TRBV7-8 CASSLTGSHEQFF TGTGCCAGCAGCTTAACAGGGTCGCATGAGCAGTTCTTC
once TRBJ2-4 TRBD1 TRBV29-1 CSVEIGGNDIQYF TGCAGCGTTGAAATAGGGGGCAATGACATTCAGTACTTC
- TRBJ2-7 TRBD1 TRBV25-1 CASSLLGQAYEQYF TGTGCCAGCAGCCTATTGGGACAGGCCTACGAGCAGTACTTC
- TRBJ1-1 - TRBV16 CASSPKGQGGTEAFF TGTGCCAGCAGCCCCAAGGGTCAGGGAGGCACTGAAGCTTTCTTT
once TRBJ2-5 TRBD1 TRBV7-3 CASSPTGETQYF TGTGCCAGCAGCCCGACAGGGGAGACCCAGTACTTC
- TRBJ2-7 TRBD1 TRBV10-3 CAVTGTGSSYEQYF TGTGCCGTAACCGGGACAGGGAGCTCCTACGAGCAGTACTTC
- TRBJ1-1 TRBD1 TRBV29-1 CSGRQGLGTEAFF TGCAGCGGTAGACAGGGATTGGGCACTGAAGCTTTCTTT
- TRBJ1-5 - TRBV19 CASSIDKNNQPQHF TGTGCCAGTAGTATCGACAAAAACAATCAGCCCCAGCATTTT
- TRBJ1-1 - TRBV19 CASKGAPTRTEAFF TGTGCCAGTAAAGGGGCACCAACGCGGACTGAAGCTTTCTTT
- TRBJ1-1 TRBD1 TRBV30 CAWSVPGTVNTEAFF TGTGCCTGGAGTGTCCCCGGGACAGTGAACACTGAAGCTTTCTTT
- TRBJ2-3 - TRBV6-4 CASSDNGVRTDTQYF TGTGCCAGCAGTGACAACGGGGTCCGCACAGATACGCAGTATTTT
once TRBJ2-5 - TRBV6-6 CASFSVGGGRETQYF TGTGCCAGCTTCTCAGTCGGCGGGGGCCGGGAGACCCAGTACTTC
- TRBJ1-3 - TRBV6-5 CASSYRGTIYF TGTGCCAGCAGTTACCGCGGCACCATATATTTT
- TRBJ2-5 TRBD2 TRBV4-1 CASSPMAGGLETQYF TGCGCCAGCAGCCCTATGGCGGGGGGGTTGGAGACCCAGTACTTC
- TRBJ2-3 TRBD2 TRBV10-3 CATRTSGGATDTQYF TGTGCCACTAGGACTAGCGGGGGGGCTACAGATACGCAGTATTTT
- TRBJ1-1 - TRBV2 CASSEAPVNTEAFF TGTGCCAGCAGTGAAGCTCCAGTGAACACTGAAGCTTTCTTT
- TRBJ2-5 TRBD1 TRBV9 CASSGVGGKETQYF TGTGCCAGCAGCGGAGTAGGGGGCAAAGAGACCCAGTACTTC
- TRBJ2-5 TRBD2 TRBV11-3 CASSSGLAGDQETQYF TGTGCCAGCAGCTCGGGACTAGCGGGGGACCAAGAGACCCAGTACTTC
- TRBJ2-5 TRBD1 TRBV5-4 CASSLAGQGVTETQYF TGTGCCAGCAGCTTGGCCGGGCAGGGGGTAACAGAGACCCAGTACTTC
- TRBJ1-2 TRBD1 TRBV29-1 CSVPGQINYGYTF TGCAGCGTACCGGGACAGATTAACTATGGCTACACCTTC
- TRBJ2-7 - TRBV9 CASRVTVPYEQYF TGTGCCAGCAGGGTGACAGTTCCCTACGAGCAGTACTTC
- TRBJ2-2 TRBD1 TRBV2 CASSDRARIGELFF TGTGCCAGCAGCGACAGGGCGCGTATCGGGGAGCTGTTTTTT
- TRBJ1-6 - TRBV30 CAWDRVNSPLHF TGTGCCTGGGACAGAGTCAATTCACCCCTCCACTTT
- TRBJ1-5 TRBD1 TRBV18 CASSPGGGGEPQHF TGTGCCAGCTCACCTGGAGGGGGCGGAGAGCCCCAGCATTTT
- TRBJ1-1 - TRBV9 CASSPRTDVGTEAFF TGTGCCAGCAGCCCCCGGACAGATGTAGGGACTGAAGCTTTCTTT
once TRBJ2-2 TRBD2 TRBV5-4 CASSQRGGGTGELFF TGTGCCAGCAGCCAGCGGGGGGGCGGCACCGGGGAGCTGTTTTTT
- TRBJ2-3 - TRBV7-8 CASSRTEADTQYF TGTGCCAGCAGCAGAACCGAGGCGGATACGCAGTATTTT
- TRBJ1-2 - TRBV5-4 CASSLTGGNYGYTF TGTGCCAGCAGCTTGACGGGCGGGAACTATGGCTACACCTTC
- TRBJ1-1 - TRBV29-1 CSVGHRLDLDTEAFF TGCAGCGTTGGCCACAGGCTAGATCTGGACACTGAAGCTTTCTTT